This T cell receptor beta chain appears in the sequencing data of a study of CD8 T cells in Susac syndrome (dated by TCRdb to about 2019). Concerning the study at large: Whether CD8+ T cell activation and differentiation in Susac syndrome was antigen driven was tested using repertoire sequencing.

A distance of 15 bases separates the germline ends of V and J, which lose 7 bases and 6 bases respectively. CDR1 and CDR2 are drawn from the germline V gene: MDHEN, SYDVKM. The CDR3 starts with the cysteine, ends with the phenylalanine, and has 14 residues. Kept here is only the CDR3 DNA, which spans 42 bases and is read in frame from base 1. Peripheral blood CD8+ and CD4+ T cells from healthy donors, Susac syndrome patients and multiple sclerosis patients were profiled using high-throughput TCR beta sequencing. Treatment-naive patients with stable or active relapsing-remitting disease fulfilling revised McDonald criteria were used as multiple sclerosis controls. Bulk CD8+ and CD4+ T cells were purified by magnetic negative isolation, while CD8+ TEMRA cells were enriched using FACS. Blood was collected in EDTA tubes and processed within 24 hours, with PBMCs isolated through density gradient centrifugation. PBMCs intended for TCR sequencing were cryopreserved in liquid nitrogen and thawed later in a water bath at 37 degrees C. The sorted or isolated CD4+, CD8+ and CD8+ TEMRA cells had a purity of 90% or higher.

Note on this clonotype: It has no known antigen specificity. Per-base qualities were not stored, and no clone one base away is much larger.

RNA was extracted using the RNeasy kit, and about 0.5 to 1 ug of the RNA was reverse transcribed with random hexamers. The immunoSEQ multiplex PCR assay, covering 54 Vbeta and 13 Jbeta segments, was used to amplify TCR beta CDR3 regions. To correct PCR amplification bias, a synthetic template baseline was used for both primer optimization and computational correction. As for the authors' bioinformatics: Reads were assigned to V, D and J genes according to IMGT and analyzed in immunoSEQ Analyzer, with only productive sequences retained. To calculate clonality, Shannon entropy was normalized by log2 of the number of productive unique sequences and then subtracted from one. For each patient and control, public and private clones were evaluated among the 100 most prevalent clones. Susac-specific clones were defined as absent from healthy and MS cohorts, about 1,000 published viral clones and other ImmuneACCESS disease sequences. TCRdb took the public reads, trimmed them with fastp at Q25, ran MiXCR for clone calling and kept in-frame beta chains. Under each unique CDR3 protein, matching rows form one entry showing the most common genes and DNA. The V and J calls follow TCRdb's processing rather than the paper's. The sample has 300,000 to 350,000 distinct CDR3 sequences on record, about 92% of them singletons. The top ten clonotypes cover approximately 0.065% of the sample.

What the work shows at the level of the full study, not this receptor alone: The TCR sequencing and HLA analysis was acknowledged to have included a relatively small number of individuals.

This clonotype was obtained from a human donor with multiple sclerosis. Sequencing input: CD4+ T cells from PBMCs. This chain is built from TRBV28 and TRBJ2-2, and perhaps TRBD2 as D gene, on 6 matching bases. Read as DNA, the sequence is TGTGCCAGCAACGGAGGGAGGCCCCCCGGGGAGCTGTTTTTT. This encodes CASNGGRPPGELFF.